These 14 T cell receptor beta chains originate from one sample sequenced in a study of blood T cell repertoires in COVID-19. Clones were read by immunoSEQ multiplex PCR, and TCRdb kept only the in-frame ones, dropping some. The sample holds about 77,000 clones, more than 80% seen once. Sequenced input: peripheral blood. Every receptor here comes from a woman in her seventies with acute or convalescent COVID-19.

The chain combines TRBV6-6 with TRBJ1-4, with D uncertain. V was pared by 2 bases and J by 4 bases, with 5 bases between. The CDR3 extends over 13 amino acids. Germline-derived CDR1 and CDR2 are MNHNY and SVGAGI (reference sequence). Written as DNA, the CDR3 is TGTGCCAGCAGTTACAAATATAATGAAAAACTGTTTTTT. Residues: CASSYKYNEKLFF.

This clone showed up just a few times. The chain joins TRBV19 to TRBJ2-2; D gene ambiguous. Germline CDR1 LNHDA, CDR2 SQIVND (reference sequence). The V gene lost 3 bases and the J gene lost 0 bases, with 5 bases spanning the gap. This CDR3 is 14 amino acids long. The DNA for the CDR3 is TGTGCCAGTAGTATTCACTCGAACACCGGGGAGCTGTTTTTT. Protein: CASSIHSNTGELFF.

This clone was seen more than once but under ten times. The V call is TRBV7-6, the J call TRBJ1-1; 7 nucleotides align to TRBD1. Germline CDR1 and CDR2: SGHVS and FNYEAQ. The CDR3 runs 18 residues. V shed 0 bases, J shed 0 bases, and the junction held 10 bases outside the gene matches. The CDR3 spells CASSLAFGQTGLNTEAFF. CDR3 nucleotide sequence: TGTGCCAGCAGCTTAGCGTTCGGGCAGACAGGGTTGAACACTGAAGCTTTCTTT.

The J gene is TRBJ1-6, the V gene TRBV18; weak D call: TRBD1 (5 bases). The V and J ends lost 3 bases and 7 bases respectively, with 13 bases between them. In germline, CDR1 is KGHSH, CDR2 LQKENI. The CDR3 covers 15 residues. CDR3 in DNA: TGTGCCAGCTCACCTTCGCAGGGTGGCAATTCACCCCTCCACTTT. Translation: CASSPSQGGNSPLHF.

CDR3 in DNA: TGTGCCAGCAGTGAAGTAGAACAGGGGACCGGGGAGCTGTTTTTT. Protein product: CASSEVEQGTGELFF. The rearrangement joins TRBV6-1 to TRBJ2-2; 7 bases fit TRBD1. The CDR3 consists of 15 residues. Per germline, CDR1 MNHNS and CDR2 SASEGT. Trimming cost V 1 base and J 5 bases; bases outside gene matches: 4.

This clone showed up just a few times. Other nucleotide sequences from this sample produce the same CDR3. The V gene is TRBV9, the J gene TRBJ2-3; TRBD2 is a possible D gene (5 bases). The CDR3 has 14 amino acids. Germline-derived CDR1 and CDR2 are SGDLS and YYNGEE. The V and J ends lost 0 bases and 1 base respectively, with 6 bases between them. The CDR3 reads CASSVEGGTDTQYF. CDR3 in DNA: TGTGCCAGCAGCGTAGAGGGAGGCACAGATACGCAGTATTTT.

This clone was recorded a few times. The chain recombines TRBV5-1 with TRBJ2-1; 10 bases fit TRBD2. The CDR3 is 16 residues long. Germline CDR1 SGHRS, CDR2 YFSETQ. V trimming: 3 bases; J trimming: 4 bases; junction bases outside the gene matches: 7. The CDR3 loop reads CASSWALAGAYNEQFF. Here the CDR3 DNA reads TGCGCCAGCAGCTGGGCCCTAGCGGGGGCTTACAATGAGCAGTTCTTC.

The chain recombines TRBV6-6 with TRBJ2-2; tentative D call: TRBD1 (5 bases). V was pared by 6 bases and J by 6 bases, with 8 bases between. CDR1 MNHNY and CDR2 SVGAGI come from the germline V gene (reference sequence). The CDR3 extends over 12 amino acids. The CDR3 here is CASREGAGELFF. For the CDR3, the DNA is TGTGCCAGCAGAGAAGGGGCCGGGGAGCTGTTTTTT.

The CDR3 here is CASSPSNEKLFF. The CDR3 region has the DNA TGTGCCAGTAGTCCCTCTAATGAAAAACTGTTTTTT. V gene TRBV19 combines with J gene TRBJ1-4; D not certain. The CDR3 loop spans 12 amino acids. Trimming removed 5 bases at V and 3 bases at J, with 4 bases between. Germline assignment: CDR1 LNHDA and CDR2 SQIVND (reference sequence).

The chain couples TRBV4-3 to TRBJ1-1; 7 nucleotides agree with TRBD1. The CDR3 runs to 16 residues. Per germline, CDR1 LGHNA and CDR2 YSLEER. The J segment lost 4 bases and the V segment lost 0 bases, leaving 8 bases of the junction unmatched. The CDR3 DNA reads TGCGCCAGCAGCCAAGAGGCAGGGGGACGTTTCACTGAAGCTTTCTTT. Translating it yields CASSQEAGGRFTEAFF.

This chain uses TRBV29-1 with TRBJ1-1; D perhaps matches TRBD1 (6 bases). V lost 6 bases to trimming and J lost 4 bases, with 18 bases between them. This CDR3 spans 14 amino acids. Per the germline V gene, CDR1 is SQVTM and CDR2 is ANQGSEA. CDR3 loop: CSVNSGPRGTEAFF. DNA for the CDR3: TGCAGCGTCAACTCCGGTCCCAGGGGCACTGAAGCTTTCTTT.

This clone was observed once. The rearrangement uses TRBV19 and TRBJ1-3, with TRBD1 as a possible D gene (5 bases). The V end lost 7 bases, the J end lost 2 bases, and 18 bases lay between the germline ends. The germline V gene has CDR1 LNHDA and CDR2 SQIVND (reference sequence). The CDR3 covers 16 residues. The CDR3 bases are TGTGCCAGTACCTCAACTCGATGGGGGGCTGGAAACACCATATATTTT. It yields the protein CASTSTRWGAGNTIYF. Complete variable domain (other parts from reference TRBV19 and TRBJ1-3): DGGITQSPKYLFRKEGQNVTLSCEQNLNHDAMYWYRQDPGQGLRLIYYSQIVNDFQKGDIAEGYSVSREKKESFPLTVTSAQKNPTAFYLCASTSTRWGAGNTIYFGEGSWLTVV.

This clone has a handful of counts. The chain has TRBV6-5 and TRBJ1-2; D is possibly TRBD1 (5 bases). CDR3 length equals 15 residues. V was clipped by 6 bases and J by 9 bases, with 23 bases between them. CDR1 and CDR2 from the germline V gene are MNHEY and SVGAGI. CDR3 DNA: TGTGCCAGCAGACTCCACGGGACGGGGGATTTGAGCTACACCTTC. This translates into CASRLHGTGDLSYTF.

J is TRBJ1-2 and V is TRBV20-1; D not certain. Germline CDR1 and CDR2: DFQATT and SNEGSKA (reference sequence). Trimming pared 3 bases from V and 10 bases from J, leaving 6 bases between. The CDR3 runs to 9 residues. The CDR3 DNA reads TGCAGTGCTAGTCCTGTCTACACCTTC. It yields the protein CSASPVYTF.